These 17 T cell receptor beta chains share one sample of origin, sequenced in a study of blood T cell repertoires in COVID-19. Using immunoSEQ multiplex PCR, the repertoire was profiled, and TCRdb retains in-frame clones only, with some absent. The sample gives fewer than 70,000 clones, more than 85% of which show up once; approximately 4.2% is in the top ten. Sequencing used peripheral blood. These receptors came from a man aged 45-60 years with active COVID-19.

The rearrangement links TRBV2 to TRBJ2-3; TRBD2 aligns across 8 bases. Germline V lookup: CDR1 SNHLY, CDR2 FYNNEI. Trimming removed 5 bases from V and 10 bases from J; junction bases left unmatched: 11. The CDR3 is 14 amino acids. The CDR3 spells CASSKTGREDAQYF. The CDR3 nucleotides read TGTGCCAGCAGTAAAACCGGGAGGGAGGATGCGCAGTATTTT.

This clone was observed once. The chain couples TRBV28 to TRBJ1-2; 10 bases agree with TRBD1. The CDR3 loop spans 13 amino acids. Germline lookup yields CDR1 MDHEN and CDR2 SYDVKM. V shed 6 bases and J 8 bases; nucleotides not matched to a gene: 6. CDR3 sequence: CASSKDRGLGYTF. As DNA, the CDR3 is TGTGCCAGCAGCAAGGACAGGGGGTTAGGCTACACCTTC.

The rearrangement links TRBV7-3 to TRBJ2-2, with 8 bases that match TRBD1. V shed 6 bases and J 5 bases; nucleotides not matched to a gene: 8. Per germline, CDR1 SGHTA and CDR2 FQGTGA. This CDR3 has 15 amino acids. CDR3 nucleotides: TGTGCCAGCAGGCTTACAGGGGGTCGAACCGGGGAGCTGTTTTTT. Protein sequence: CASRLTGGRTGELFF. The whole variable domain, remainder taken from reference TRBV7-3 and TRBJ2-2, is GAGVSQTPSNKVTEKGKYVELRCDPISGHTALYWYRQSLGQGPEFLIYFQGTGAADDSGLPNDRFFAVRPEGSVSTLKIQRTERGDSAVYLCASRLTGGRTGELFFGEGSRLTVL.

This clone was observed once. The rearrangement joins TRBV28 to TRBJ2-5; 8 nucleotides align to TRBD2. The CDR3 has 15 amino acids. V was pared by 3 bases and J by 4 bases, with 7 bases of the junction left unmatched. CDR1 MDHEN and CDR2 SYDVKM come from the germline V gene. The CDR3 bases are TGTGCCAGCAGTTTTCCCAGCGGGGGTGGAGAGACCCAGTACTTC. As protein: CASSFPSGGGETQYF.

This chain links TRBV11-2 with TRBJ1-4; tentatively, D is TRBD1 (5 bases). Germline V gene lookup returns CDR1 SGHAT and CDR2 FQNNGV. The V and J ends lost 5 bases and 8 bases respectively, with 21 bases between them. This CDR3 contains 16 residues. This CDR3 reads CASSRASGGGGEKLFF. The CDR3, as DNA: TGTGCCAGCAGCCGAGCATCGGGTGGTGGGGGGGAAAAACTGTTTTTT.

This clone was picked up one time. V usage is TRBV7-9 and J usage is TRBJ2-3, with 9 bases that match TRBD2. V lost 3 bases to trimming and J lost 6 bases; unmatched junction nucleotides: 7. CDR1 is SEHNR and CDR2 is FQNEAQ in the germline V gene (reference sequence). CDR3 length: 15 residues. Here the CDR3 reads CASSFSRSGGDTQYF. The DNA of the CDR3 is TGTGCCAGCAGCTTTAGTCGTAGCGGGGGTGATACGCAGTATTTT.

V and J are TRBV6-2 or TRBV6-3 and TRBJ1-1, with no clear D. The CDR3 totals 14 residues. Germline V gives CDR1 MNHEY, CDR2 SVGEGT. V gave up 4 bases and J gave up 1 base, with 10 bases separating them. This CDR3 is CASSLVGENTEAFF. CDR3 sequence (DNA): TGTGCCAGCAGTTTAGTCGGGGAGAACACTGAAGCTTTCTTT.

The chain recombines TRBV4-2 with TRBJ2-3; the D gene is possibly TRBD2 (7 bases). The germline V gene has CDR1 LGHNA and CDR2 YNFKEQ. The CDR3 runs 16 residues. Between the trimmed V and J ends, which lost 3 bases and 4 bases, there was a span of 17 bases. The CDR3 sequence is CASSHPEGGGPDTQYF. The CDR3 DNA is TGTGCCAGCAGCCATCCTGAGGGGGGGGGCCCAGATACGCAGTATTTT.

Concerning this clone itself: At one end the junction does not follow the germline gene, possibly because of a read error. The V and J genes are TRBV5-1 and TRBJ2-7; 10 bases fit TRBD1. Germline V gene data show CDR1 as SGHRS and CDR2 as YFSETQ. CDR3 size: 12 residues. The CDR3 spells CASSQGQGTSFF. The DNA for the CDR3 is TGCGCCAGCAGCCAGGGACAGGGGACCTCATTCTTC.

This chain joins TRBV11-2 and TRBJ2-7, with D possibly TRBD1 on 5 matching bases. This CDR3 has 15 residues. Germline CDR1 SGHAT, CDR2 FQNNGV. Deletions cut 2 bases from V and 3 bases from J, with 14 bases between. CDR3 nucleotide sequence: TGTGCCAGCAGCTTATTTACCGGACAAGGCTACGAGCAGTACTTC. Amino acid sequence: CASSLFTGQGYEQYF. Together with reference TRBV11-2 and TRBJ2-7, the CDR3 gives the full variable domain: EAGVAQSPRYKIIEKRQSVAFWCNPISGHATLYWYQQILGQGPKLLIQFQNNGVVDDSQLPKDRFSAERLKGVDSTLKIQPAKLEDSAVYLCASSLFTGQGYEQYFGPGTRLTVT.

The genes are TRBV7-2 and TRBJ2-4, with D possibly TRBD1 on 5 matching bases. The ends were cut back, 5 bases at V and 0 bases at J, with 14 bases in the middle. CDR1 and CDR2 from the germline V gene are SGHTA and FQGNSA. The CDR3 has 16 residues. CDR3 sequence (DNA): TGTGCCAGCAGCCAGGACACGGCTTTAGCCAAAAACATTCAGTACTTC. Its protein product is CASSQDTALAKNIQYF.

J is TRBJ2-6 and V is TRBV28; 7 nucleotides align to TRBD1. Germline V gene lookup returns CDR1 MDHEN and CDR2 SYDVKM. The J segment lost 0 bases and the V segment lost 4 bases, leaving 0 bases of the junction unmatched. The CDR3 consists of 15 residues. CDR3 protein: CASSSGGSGANVLTF. The CDR3 region has the DNA TGTGCCAGCAGTTCAGGGGGCTCTGGGGCCAACGTCCTGACTTTC.

The chain links TRBV28 to TRBJ2-5, with D possibly being TRBD2 (7 bases). V lost 9 bases, J lost 7 bases, and 12 bases lay in between. Germline loops: CDR1 MDHEN, CDR2 SYDVKM. CDR3 length equals 11 residues. CDR3: CASGLGGTQYF. CDR3 nucleotide sequence: TGTGCCAGTGGACTAGGGGGGACCCAGTACTTC.

The chain joins TRBV19 to TRBJ1-1; 7 nucleotides line up with TRBD1. Germline CDR1 LNHDA, CDR2 SQIVND (reference sequence). The CDR3 has 13 amino acids. V lost 6 bases and J lost 4; bases outside the gene matches: 5. This chain's CDR3 is CASSPGGGTEAFF. The CDR3 region has the DNA TGTGCCAGTAGCCCAGGGGGTGGCACTGAAGCTTTCTTT.

This clone was seen a few times. J is TRBJ1-1 and V is TRBV3-1 (or the pseudogene TRBV3-2); D not resolved. Trimming left V 4 bases short and J 1 base short, with 10 bases between. CDR1 is LGHDT, CDR2 YNNKEL, per germline (reference sequence). The length of the CDR3 is 14 residues. The CDR3 here is CASSLTGGNTEAFF. CDR3 DNA: TGTGCCAGCAGCCTTACGGGTGGGAACACTGAAGCTTTCTTT.

CDR3 in DNA: TGTGCCAGCAGCCAAGATATGGTCCGCGGGGCTTTCTTT. It translates to CASSQDMVRGAFF. The chain links TRBV3-1 (or the pseudogene TRBV3-2) to TRBJ1-1, with unresolved D. V dropped 0 bases and J dropped 11 bases, with 13 bases sitting between them. Germline CDR1 LGHDT, CDR2 YNNKEL (reference sequence). This CDR3 region has 13 residues.

The chain has TRBV4-2 and TRBJ2-1; 9 bases match TRBD2. In germline, CDR1 is LGHNA, CDR2 YNFKEQ. The length of the CDR3 is 18 residues. The V gene end was trimmed by 0 bases and the J gene end by 8 bases; junction bases not matched to a gene: 14. CDR3 region: CASSQEGVLASGADEQFF. For the CDR3, the DNA is TGTGCCAGCAGCCAAGAAGGCGTGTTGGCTAGCGGGGCGGATGAGCAGTTCTTC.